The clone carrying this T cell receptor beta chain was seen only a few times. The assay was immunoSEQ multiplex PCR, and TCRdb's table has in-frame clones only and misses some. Here the sample spans tens of thousands of clones, around four fifths being singletons. This specimen comes from a study of T cell clones after liver transplantation. Looking at the study overall: Liver transplant recipients had immunosuppression withdrawal attempted within 2 years. Tolerant meant at least one year fully off immunosuppression without liver enzymes above twice normal.

In germline, CDR1 is SNHLY, CDR2 FYNNEI. The CDR3 length is 15 residues. V dropped 3 bases and J dropped 2 bases, with 11 bases sitting between them. The sequenced sample was CD4+ T cells from blood, obtained 45 to 47 months after liver transplant. This sequence joins TRBV2 and TRBJ2-4; TRBD2 might be the D (6 bases). This TCR was sampled from a human patient who received a liver transplant. Part of the T cells may come from the graft donor. DNA for the CDR3: TGTGCCAGCAGTGACGGGGGATACTCCAAAAACATTCAGTACTTC. Translation gives CASSDGGYSKNIQYF. Drawing the rest from reference TRBV2 and TRBJ2-4, the complete variable domain is EPEVTQTPSHQVTQMGQEVILRCVPISNHLYFYWYRQILGQKVEFLVSFYNNEISEKSEIFDDQFSVERPDGSNFTLKIRSTKLEDSAMYFCASSDGGYSKNIQYFGAGTRLSVL.